Below are 9 T cell receptor beta chains sequenced from a single sample in a study of blood T cell repertoires in COVID-19 (TCRdb year 2020). Libraries were constructed by the immunoSEQ multiplex PCR assay. TCRdb mirrors the immuneACCESS table, restricted to in-frame sequences. Some clones are absent from its copies; in checked studies, under half trace to an unresolved V gene, and the reason for the others is unknown. The table for this sample lists tens of thousands of clones; 87% of them were counted only once. The ten most abundant clones make up over 9% of the sample. Sequenced sample: peripheral blood. These receptors were collected from a human donor with acute or convalescent COVID-19. The donor label of this sample is uncertain.

This clone has just one count. The rearrangement links TRBV28 to TRBJ2-7; weak D call: TRBD2 (6 bases). V was clipped by 4 bases and J by 6 bases, with 16 bases between them. The germline V gene has CDR1 MDHEN and CDR2 SYDVKM. CDR3 length: 14 residues. CDR3 coding DNA: TGTGCCAGCAGTTCCGTTCGGGAGCTGGTCGAGCAGTACGTC. The encoded protein is CASSSVRELVEQYV.

This clone was counted a single time. This chain links TRBV19 with TRBJ2-1, with D maybe TRBD1 (6 bases). CDR1 and CDR2 (germline): LNHDA, SQIVND (reference sequence). The CDR3 covers 13 residues. V shed 6 bases and J shed 2 bases, with 8 bases lying between them. The CDR3: CASSRGPYNEQFF. The CDR3 DNA is TGTGCCAGTAGCAGGGGCCCCTACAATGAGCAGTTCTTC.

V is TRBV19 and J is TRBJ2-2; 10 bases are a match to TRBD2. The J segment lost 4 bases and the V segment lost 11 bases, leaving 7 bases of the junction unmatched. The germline V gene has CDR1 LNHDA and CDR2 SQIVND (reference sequence). The CDR3 contains 14 residues. The CDR3 here is CAGSSGSITGELFF. CDR3 bases: TGTGCCGGATCTAGCGGGAGTATCACCGGGGAGCTGTTTTTT.

CDR3 loop: CASSPWTSGSSRELFF. CDR3 coding DNA: TGTGCCAGCAGCCCCTGGACTAGCGGGAGTTCTAGGGAGCTGTTTTTT. The rearrangement uses TRBV7-9 and TRBJ2-2; 13 bases agree with TRBD2. The CDR3 consists of 16 residues. Unmatched junction bases numbered 9, after V lost 5 bases and J lost 9 bases. The germline gives CDR1 SEHNR, CDR2 FQNEAQ (reference sequence).

V usage is TRBV19 and J usage is TRBJ1-3; the D gene is possibly TRBD1 (5 bases). Germline V lookup: CDR1 LNHDA, CDR2 SQIVND (reference sequence). The ends were cut back, 7 bases at V and 0 bases at J, with 16 bases in the middle. The CDR3 spans 16 residues. The CDR3 bases are TGTGCCAGTACCCCCCTAGGGGACTACTCTGGAAACACCATATATTTT. This sequence encodes CASTPLGDYSGNTIYF.

The chain couples TRBV18 to TRBJ1-5; D is uncertain. The CDR3 consists of 15 residues. Germline lookup yields CDR1 KGHSH and CDR2 LQKENI. Trimming removed 2 bases from V and 3 bases from J, with 11 bases in between. Written as DNA, the CDR3 is TGTGCCAGCTCACCAGATGCAGGATTCAATCAGCCCCAGCATTTT. As protein: CASSPDAGFNQPQHF.

This chain links TRBV7-9 with TRBJ2-3; TRBD1 is a possible D gene (5 bases). The germline gives CDR1 SEHNR, CDR2 FQNEAQ (reference sequence). This CDR3 is built from 17 residues. V was clipped by 5 bases and J by 2 bases, with 20 bases between them. CDR3: CASSPLVARVNTDTQYF. CDR3 coding DNA: TGTGCCAGCAGCCCATTAGTCGCCAGGGTGAACACAGATACGCAGTATTTT.

This clone has only one observation. The chain uses TRBV6-5 and TRBJ2-3, with 7 bases aligning to TRBD2. V gave up 7 bases and J gave up 5 bases; unmatched junction bases: 9. The CDR3 is 14 amino acids. From germline, CDR1 is MNHEY and CDR2 SVGAGI. CDR3 loop: CASTYRDYEDTQYF. CDR3 DNA: TGTGCCAGCACCTACCGGGACTATGAAGATACGCAGTATTTT.

The genes are TRBV19 and TRBJ1-5; the D is unclear. CDR3 length equals 16 residues. Germline CDR1 reads LNHDA; CDR2 reads SQIVND (reference sequence). The V end lost 6 bases, the J end lost 0 bases, and 15 bases lay between the germline ends. The CDR3 protein is CASRSDKHHSNQPQHF. CDR3 nucleotide sequence: TGTGCCAGTAGATCAGACAAACACCATAGCAATCAGCCCCAGCATTTT. The complete variable domain, with remaining parts taken from reference TRBV19 and TRBJ1-5, reads DGGITQSPKYLFRKEGQNVTLSCEQNLNHDAMYWYRQDPGQGLRLIYYSQIVNDFQKGDIAEGYSVSREKKESFPLTVTSAQKNPTAFYLCASRSDKHHSNQPQHFGDGTRLSIL.